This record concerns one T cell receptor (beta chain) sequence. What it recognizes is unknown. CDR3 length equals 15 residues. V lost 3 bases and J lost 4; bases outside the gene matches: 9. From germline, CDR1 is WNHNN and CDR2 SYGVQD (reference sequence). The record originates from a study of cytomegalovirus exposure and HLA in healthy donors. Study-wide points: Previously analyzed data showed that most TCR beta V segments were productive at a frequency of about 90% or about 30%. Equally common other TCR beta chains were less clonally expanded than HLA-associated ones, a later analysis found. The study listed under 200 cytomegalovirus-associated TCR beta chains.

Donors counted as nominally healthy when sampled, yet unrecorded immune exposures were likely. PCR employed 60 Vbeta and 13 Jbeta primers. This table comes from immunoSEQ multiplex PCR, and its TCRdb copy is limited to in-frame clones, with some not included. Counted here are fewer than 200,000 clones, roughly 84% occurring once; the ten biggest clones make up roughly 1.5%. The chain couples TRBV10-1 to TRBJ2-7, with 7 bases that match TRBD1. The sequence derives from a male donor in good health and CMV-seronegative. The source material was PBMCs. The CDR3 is CASSDRGGSSYEQYF. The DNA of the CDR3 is TGCGCCAGCAGTGATCGAGGGGGCTCATCGTACGAGCAGTACTTC.